The present TCR beta chain was sequenced within a study of blood T cell repertoires in COVID-19. Study-level background: Sites in the United States, Italy and Spain provided acute and convalescent COVID-19 samples. Sources were T cells, B-cell-depleted T cells, or PBMCs; the material itself was cDNA or gDNA.

Assay used: immunoSEQ multiplex PCR; TCRdb lists only in-frame clones, some missing. The sample carries 80,000 to 90,000 clones, more than 75% recorded once. The CDR3 runs 15 residues. Germline CDR1 reads SEHNR; CDR2 reads FQNEAQ (reference sequence). Between the trimmed V and J ends, which lost 2 bases and 0 bases, there was a span of 10 bases. The receptor's source is a woman aged 65 to 85 with acute or convalescent COVID-19. The rearrangement joins TRBV7-9 to TRBJ1-1; possible D gene TRBD1, 6 bases. Sequenced input: peripheral blood. This CDR3 reads CASSLSDRMNTEAFF. The CDR3 DNA is TGTGCCAGCAGCTTATCGGACAGAATGAACACTGAAGCTTTCTTT.